This T cell receptor beta chain is from a study of breast tumors, draining lymph nodes, adjacent tissues. Trimming left V 2 bases short and J 4 bases short, with 13 bases between. CDR1 is SGHDT and CDR2 is YYEEEE in the germline V gene. CDR3 length equals 15 residues. The table lists this clonotype with many counts. Its target is not known. Notes on the study in general: Luminal-like breast cancer showed significantly greater tumor-nontumor repertoire similarity than basal-like breast cancer did. Tumor T cell lymph node origin was a supported hypothesis, not proven. Findings are consistent with lymph node origin and intratumoral expansion of most tumor T cells.

TCRdb reprocessed the multiplex PCR reads with MiXCR, giving one entry per CDR3 protein. The sample includes about 20,000 distinct CDR3 sequences, about 50% of them seen just once. The specimen sequenced was breast tumor tissue. The clonotype originates from a female donor with breast cancer. Some clones in this sample may be carry-over from other donors' samples. V gene TRBV5-6 combines with J gene TRBJ2-1; a possible D gene is TRBD2 (5 bases). CDR3 in amino acids: CASSFGTRLYNEQFF. The CDR3 DNA reads as TGTGCCAGCAGCTTTGGCACTAGATTATACAATGAGCAGTTCTTC.